This T cell receptor beta chain was sequenced in a study of T cells in Graves' hyperthyroidism and ophthalmopathy. For this clonotype: The antigen remains unidentified. Since the CDR3 does not end with the conserved phenylalanine or tryptophan, this likely comes from a read error. It is unclear where the CDR3 begins or ends on the DNA, so no DNA is shown, and the CDR3 is as TCRdb lists it.

Amplified TCR beta CDR3 regions came from RNA transcripts. First-round RT-PCR of the TCR CDR3 relied on the HTBI primer set. TCRdb reanalysed the multiplex PCR reads using MiXCR and keeps one entry per CDR3 protein. Of over 45,000 distinct CDR3 sequences in the sample, just under 50% were seen once. Germline-derived CDR1 and CDR2 are SQVTM and ANQGSEA. Both ends counted, the CDR3 spans 8 residues. Study conclusions and caveats: The model's output predicted ophthalmopathy at a median of roughly 6.9 months prior to onset. Most expanded thyroid clonotypes above 0.001 also appeared in blood.

The rearrangement links TRBV29-1 to TRBJ1-6. Specimen: blood. The TCR was taken from a woman in her twenties or thirties with Graves' ophthalmopathy. CDR3 sequence reads: CSGNPTTS.